The rows below give T cell receptor beta chains drawn from one sample of a study of T cell repertoires in cytomegalovirus infection. TCRdb passed the reads through MiXCR, listing each CDR3 protein once. The table shows around 280,000 distinct CDR3 sequences, with around 9.1% occurring only once. The sequencing sample was made of PBMCs. The receptors come from a human donor in good health (CMV status not recorded). Some clones in this sample may be carry-over from other donors' samples. CDR3s include the opening cysteine and the closing phenylalanine or tryptophan. A D gene is named only where the DNA matches it firmly. Clone size is shown for a subset of rows, as once, few, many or a class of expanded clone.

clone_size j_call cdr3_length v_call d_call cdr3_aa cdr3_nt
many TRBJ2-3 15 TRBV5-4 TRBD1 CASSPDRGRTDTQYF TGTGCCAGCAGCCCTGACAGGGGACGGACAGATACGCAGTATTTT
NA TRBJ1-2 16 TRBV2 TRBD1 CASSFPGQGRDYGYTF TGTGCCAGCAGCTTCCCGGGACAGGGGAGGGACTATGGCTACACCTTC
NA TRBJ1-1 14 TRBV9 TRBD1 CTSSAHLTGSEAFF TGTACCAGCAGCGCCCACCTGACAGGGTCTGAAGCTTTCTTT
few TRBJ2-7 15 TRBV18 NA CASSPTTGERGEQYF TGTGCCAGCTCACCCACGACTGGGGAGAGGGGCGAGCAGTACTTC
many TRBJ2-3 15 TRBV20-1 NA CSARKRTAYSDTQYF TGCAGTGCTAGAAAGAGAACAGCTTACTCAGATACGCAGTATTTT
many TRBJ1-2 16 TRBV12-3/TRBV12-4 TRBD1 CASMKDRGWRAYGYTF TGTGCCAGCATGAAGGACAGGGGGTGGAGGGCCTATGGCTACACCTTC
many TRBJ2-3 17 TRBV24-1 TRBD2 CATSDTRLAGTTDTQYF TGTGCCACCAGTGACACCCGACTAGCGGGGACCACAGATACGCAGTATTTT
few TRBJ1-6 13 TRBV20-1 NA CSVAGSYNSPLHF TGCAGTGTGGCAGGCTCCTATAATTCACCCCTCCACTTT
NA TRBJ1-2 12 TRBV20-1 NA CSASRQSYGYTF TGCAGTGCTAGCCGACAGAGTTATGGCTACACCTTC
many TRBJ1-4 14 TRBV11-1 NA CASSLNLSGEKLFF TGTGCCAGCAGCTTAAACCTGAGCGGCGAAAAACTGTTTTTT
many TRBJ1-1 14 TRBV5-1 NA CASSPGQPPNEAFF TGCGCCAGCAGCCCCGGACAGCCCCCGAATGAAGCTTTCTTT
few TRBJ2-1 13 TRBV12-5 TRBD2 CASGLPGGNEQFF TGTGCTAGTGGTTTGCCGGGGGGGAATGAGCAGTTCTTC
many TRBJ2-4 16 TRBV28 NA CASSSTGALAKNIQYF TGTGCCAGCAGTTCCACAGGAGCACTAGCCAAAAACATTCAGTACTTC
many TRBJ1-1 14 TRBV28 NA CASRLLQVNTEAFF TGTGCCAGCAGACTTTTACAGGTTAACACTGAAGCTTTCTTT
NA TRBJ2-3 11 TRBV20-1 NA CSAVKTDTQYF TGCAGTGCTGTTAAGACAGATACGCAGTATTTT
few TRBJ1-2 14 TRBV28 TRBD1 CASRSHGQGSGYTF TGTGCCAGCAGGTCACACGGACAGGGTTCGGGCTACACCTTC
many TRBJ2-1 12 TRBV19 NA CASSIGSNEQFF TGTGCCAGTAGTATAGGAAGCAATGAGCAGTTCTTC
many TRBJ1-5 13 TRBV10-3 NA CAIREGRGQPQHF TGTGCCATCAGAGAAGGGAGGGGCCAGCCCCAGCATTTT
few TRBJ1-2 13 TRBV12-3/TRBV12-4 TRBD1 CASSLGTGTGYTF TGTGCCAGCAGCCTCGGGACAGGGACTGGCTACACCTTC
few TRBJ1-2 16 TRBV3-1 TRBD1 CASSQDPTGVYYGYTF TGTGCCAGCAGCCAAGATCCCACAGGGGTTTACTATGGCTACACCTTC
many TRBJ2-4 15 TRBV7-2 NA CASSRRGGSKNIQYF TGTGCCAGCAGCCGTCGAGGGGGGAGCAAAAACATTCAGTACTTC
NA TRBJ1-6 15 TRBV28 NA CASSSPDGNNSPLHF TGTGCCAGCAGTTCCCCGGACGGAAATAATTCACCCCTCCACTTT
few TRBJ2-2 12 TRBV10-3 NA CAIEGNTGELFF TGTGCCATCGAGGGGAATACCGGGGAGCTGTTTTTT
NA TRBJ2-7 15 TRBV27 NA CASSFGPDPTYEQYF TGTGCCAGCAGTTTTGGGCCCGATCCTACCTACGAGCAGTACTTC
NA TRBJ1-2 17 TRBV6-5 TRBD1 CASSLGDLGDRGGGYTF TGTGCCAGCAGCTTGGGGGATTTGGGGGACAGGGGAGGCGGCTACACCTTC
many TRBJ2-6 19 TRBV6-2/TRBV6-3 NA CASSYSADTPYSGANVLTF TGTGCCAGCAGTTACTCGGCAGACACGCCATACTCTGGGGCCAACGTCCTGACTTTC
many TRBJ1-1 15 TRBV12-3/TRBV12-4 TRBD1 CASSRHRGQNTEAFF TGTGCCAGCAGTCGGCACAGGGGGCAAAACACTGAAGCTTTCTTT
many TRBJ2-5 16 TRBV11-3 TRBD2 CASSSWSSGGQETQYF TGTGCCAGCAGCTCATGGAGTAGCGGGGGACAAGAGACCCAGTACTTC
many TRBJ1-3 11 TRBV20-1 NA CSAESGDTIYF TGCAGTGCTGAATCAGGGGACACCATATATTTT
many TRBJ2-1 14 TRBV28 TRBD2 CASSLGEGHDEQFF TGTGCCAGCAGTTTAGGGGAGGGGCACGATGAGCAGTTCTTC
many TRBJ1-2 12 TRBV28 NA CASSLTSYGYTF TGTGCCAGCAGTTTAACCTCCTATGGCTACACCTTC
many TRBJ2-5 19 TRBV7-8 TRBD2 CASSGPPPGLAGGEETQYF TGTGCCAGCAGCGGCCCCCCTCCGGGACTAGCGGGGGGGGAAGAGACCCAGTACTTC
many TRBJ2-5 16 TRBV19 TRBD1 CASRREGTGVQETQYF TGTGCCAGTAGACGCGAAGGGACAGGGGTCCAAGAGACCCAGTACTTC
many TRBJ2-7 14 TRBV11-1 TRBD1 CASSADREYYEQYF TGTGCCAGCAGCGCGGACAGGGAGTATTACGAGCAGTACTTC
many TRBJ2-1 14 TRBV18 NA CASSLTTSGGEQFF TGTGCCAGCTCGCTTACCACGTCCGGGGGTGAGCAGTTCTTC
NA TRBJ1-5 14 TRBV29-1 NA CSVATGSSNQPQHF TGCAGCGTAGCCACAGGGTCATCCAATCAGCCCCAGCATTTT
many TRBJ2-1 14 TRBV7-2 NA CASSSARAGNKQFF TGTGCCAGCAGCTCAGCTCGGGCGGGGAACAAGCAGTTCTTC
few TRBJ2-7 14 TRBV29-1 TRBD1 CSVKDRESSYEQYF TGCAGCGTTAAGGACAGGGAAAGCTCCTACGAGCAGTACTTC
many TRBJ1-1 11 TRBV19 NA CASSRNTEAFF TGTGCCAGCAGCCGGAACACTGAAGCTTTCTTT
NA TRBJ2-7 14 TRBV20-1 NA CSASSLTRTSEQYF TGCAGTGCTAGTTCCCTCACAAGGACCTCCGAGCAGTACTTC
NA TRBJ1-2 13 TRBV6-2/TRBV6-3 TRBD1 CASRPRDRVGYTF TGTGCCAGCAGGCCCCGGGACAGGGTCGGCTACACCTTC
many TRBJ1-2 18 TRBV6-1 NA CASSRLGTGITPQYGYTF TGTGCCAGCAGCCGCCTGGGGACTGGCATTACTCCCCAATATGGCTACACCTTC
many TRBJ1-2 14 TRBV20-1 TRBD1 CSAGTAEARGGYTF TGCAGTGCTGGGACAGCCGAGGCCCGTGGTGGCTACACCTTC
many TRBJ1-5 16 TRBV7-6 NA CASSSGDVLSNQPQHF TGTGCCAGCAGCTCAGGGGACGTACTTAGCAATCAGCCCCAGCATTTT
many TRBJ2-2 15 TRBV19 NA CASNAGAANTGELFF TGTGCCAGTAACGCGGGGGCCGCGAACACCGGGGAGCTGTTTTTT
many TRBJ2-7 11 TRBV12-3/TRBV12-4 NA CASSLAREQYF TGTGCCAGCAGTTTAGCGCGCGAGCAGTACTTC
many TRBJ1-5 15 TRBV15 NA CATSRDPGINQPQHF TGTGCCACCAGCAGAGACCCCGGGATCAATCAGCCCCAGCATTTT
few TRBJ2-3 15 TRBV24-1 NA CATSDAGQSTDTQYF TGTGCCACCAGTGATGCTGGACAGAGCACAGATACGCAGTATTTT
NA TRBJ1-2 13 TRBV24-1 NA CATSDSDDYGYTF TGTGCCACCAGTGATTCGGACGACTATGGCTACACCTTC
few TRBJ1-5 16 TRBV6-2/TRBV6-3 NA CASTQRGRTTNQPQHF TGTGCCAGCACCCAACGCGGCAGGACGACCAATCAGCCCCAGCATTTT
many TRBJ2-1 14 TRBV29-1 TRBD2 CSVGGRSSYNEQFF TGCAGCGTGGGAGGGCGGTCCTCCTACAATGAGCAGTTCTTC
many TRBJ1-5 12 TRBV6-5 TRBD1 CASSSTGPPQHF TGTGCCAGCAGTTCGACAGGGCCACCCCAGCATTTT
many TRBJ2-1 16 TRBV4-2 TRBD2 CASSQTKRGGSNEQFF TGTGCCAGCAGCCAGACCAAGCGGGGGGGCTCGAATGAGCAGTTCTTC
many TRBJ2-5 12 TRBV28 NA CASSFWEETQYF TGTGCCAGCAGTTTCTGGGAAGAGACCCAGTACTTC
few TRBJ1-5 14 TRBV20-1 TRBD1 CSARRTGSNQPQHF TGCAGTGCCAGACGGACAGGGAGCAATCAGCCCCAGCATTTT
many TRBJ2-3 16 TRBV2 NA CASSEVGAESTDTQYF TGTGCCAGCAGTGAAGTTGGGGCAGAAAGCACAGATACGCAGTATTTT
NA TRBJ1-5 13 TRBV24-1 NA CATSGYSNQPQHF TGTGCCACCAGTGGATATAGCAATCAGCCCCAGCATTTT
NA TRBJ1-2 12 TRBV2 NA CASSMEGGGYTF TGTGCCAGCAGCATGGAGGGGGGCGGCTACACCTTC